These 9 T cell receptor beta chains share one sample of origin, sequenced in a study of cytomegalovirus exposure and HLA in healthy donors. Primers: 60 Vbeta forward and 13 Jbeta reverse. Assay: immunoSEQ multiplex PCR; the TCRdb copy retains only in-frame clones and omits some. Of around 100,000 clones listed, approximately 70% were seen once; the top ten hold roughly 9%. The sample taken for sequencing was PBMCs. The source of these receptors is a man aged 30-40 years in good health and CMV-seropositive.

In its sample, this clone was seen a few times. CDR3 sequence: CASSPLDIGETQYF. The CDR3 DNA reads TGTGCCAGCTCACCGCTGGACATAGGGGAGACCCAGTACTTC. The chain recombines TRBV18 with TRBJ2-5, with a weak D call TRBD1 (5 bases). This CDR3 comprises 14 residues. V was shortened by 3 bases and J by 5 bases, with 13 bases between the two germline ends. CDR1 and CDR2 from the germline V gene are KGHSH and LQKENI.

The CDR3 spells CSVELPPGQGAVYGYTF. The CDR3 DNA is TGCAGCGTTGAACTACCTCCGGGACAGGGGGCGGTCTATGGCTACACCTTC. The chain has TRBV29-1 and TRBJ1-2; 12 positions match TRBD1. This CDR3 is 17 amino acids long. Germline V gene data show CDR1 as SQVTM and CDR2 as ANQGSEA. V lost 2 bases to trimming and J lost 4 bases; unmatched junction nucleotides: 11.

V and J are TRBV9 and TRBJ1-2, with D unresolved. In germline, CDR1 is SGDLS, CDR2 YYNGEE. V shed 4 bases and J shed 4 bases, with 20 bases lying between them. The CDR3 is 16 amino acids. CDR3 loop: CASSPQQTLLRYGYTF. CDR3 in DNA: TGTGCCAGCAGCCCCCAGCAGACTCTATTGCGCTATGGCTACACCTTC.

The gene calls are TRBV27 and TRBJ2-3, with D perhaps TRBD2 (5 bases). From germline, CDR1 is MNHEY and CDR2 SMNVEV (reference sequence). Between the trimmed V and J ends, which lost 3 bases and 2 bases, there was a span of 6 bases. This CDR3 has 13 residues. CDR3 sequence (DNA): TGTGCCAGCAGTTTGGGAGCCACAGATACGCAGTATTTT. Amino acid sequence: CASSLGATDTQYF.

CDR3 loop: CSVWTGLYGYTF. CDR3 DNA: TGCAGCGTTTGGACAGGGTTGTATGGCTACACCTTC. The genes are TRBV29-1 and TRBJ1-2; 8 bases match TRBD1. The CDR3 has 12 residues. V lost 5 bases to trimming and J lost 5 bases; unmatched junction nucleotides: 4. Germline V gives CDR1 SQVTM, CDR2 ANQGSEA. Based on the CDR3 plus reference TRBV29-1 and TRBJ1-2, the full variable domain is SAVISQKPSRDICQRGTSLTIQCQVDSQVTMMFWYRQQPGQSLTLIATANQGSEATYESGFVIDKFPISRPNLTFSTLTVSNMSPEDSSIYLCSVWTGLYGYTFGSGTRLTVV.

In nucleotides, the CDR3 is TGTGCCAGCAGCTTAGATCTGGGGGGACAGATCCTCTACGAGCAGTACTTC. Amino acid sequence: CASSLDLGGQILYEQYF. The chain carries TRBV11-2 and TRBJ2-7; the D gene is possibly TRBD1 (7 bases). CDR3 size: 17 residues. The V end was cut by 0 bases, the J end by 3 bases, with 18 bases between. CDR1 is SGHAT, CDR2 FQNNGV, per germline.

The chain combines TRBV7-2 with TRBJ2-3; TRBD2 matches 8 bases. Trimming at V came to 4 bases and at J to 5 bases, leaving 8 bases not matched to a gene. This CDR3 has 15 residues. CDR1 is SGHTA and CDR2 is FQGNSA in the germline V gene. The CDR3: CASSSVTSARDTQYF. The CDR3 nucleotides read TGTGCCAGCAGCTCCGTGACTAGCGCCCGAGATACGCAGTATTTT.

A single count supports this clone. CDR3: CASWTNRGYGYTF. The CDR3 DNA follows: TGTGCCAGCTGGACGAACAGGGGGTATGGCTACACCTTC. V is TRBV6-5 and J is TRBJ1-2; TRBD1 aligns across 8 bases. CDR3 size: 13 residues. With V trimmed by 8 bases and J by 5 bases, 7 bases remained unmatched. Germline V lookup: CDR1 MNHEY, CDR2 SVGAGI.

The chain combines TRBV2 with TRBJ1-2; tentative D call: TRBD1 (5 bases). Germline CDR1 reads SNHLY; CDR2 reads FYNNEI. CDR3 size: 12 residues. Trimming cost V 11 bases and J 8 bases, with 18 bases left between them. In DNA form, the CDR3 reads TGTGCCTCGGACCCAGACAGCGAGGGCTACACCTTC. This sequence encodes CASDPDSEGYTF.